This is a list of T cell receptor beta chains from one sample in a study of identical twins. TCRdb processed the 5' RACE reads anew with MiXCR; each CDR3 protein has one entry. Of about 520,000 distinct CDR3 sequences in the sample, about 20% were seen once. The sample also formed part of further work on T cells expressing NK-cell markers.

The sample was CD4+ T cells sorted from blood. Every receptor here comes from a woman between 18 and 30 years old in good health. Each CDR3 is given with its conserved first and last residue. D genes are given only for firm matches. Rows may omit the clone size; those that give it use once, few, many or a size class.

J gene | V gene | D gene | CDR3 length | clone size | CDR3 protein | CDR3 DNA
TRBJ2-7 | TRBV12-3/TRBV12-4 | . | 13 | few | CASRKGSSYEQYF | TGTGCCAGCCGAAAGGGAAGCTCCTACGAGCAGTACTTC
TRBJ1-5 | TRBV7-9 | TRBD1 | 15 | . | CASSLGDRGNQPQHF | TGTGCCAGCAGCTTAGGGGACAGAGGAAATCAGCCCCAGCATTTT
TRBJ2-3 | TRBV20-1 | TRBD2 | 16 | few | CSAVGTSGAYTDTQYF | TGCAGTGCGGTAGGAACTAGCGGGGCATACACAGATACGCAGTATTTT
TRBJ2-7 | TRBV6-2/TRBV6-3 | TRBD1 | 14 | . | CASSPQGQYYEQYF | TGTGCCAGCAGTCCGCAGGGACAGTACTACGAGCAGTACTTC
TRBJ1-2 | TRBV7-6 | . | 14 | . | CASSFGGPNYGYTF | TGTGCCAGCAGCTTCGGAGGGCCTAACTATGGCTACACCTTC
TRBJ2-7 | TRBV27 | . | 14 | once | CASSLRDSNYEQYF | TGTGCCAGCAGTTTGAGAGACTCGAACTACGAGCAGTACTTC
TRBJ2-1 | TRBV29-1 | TRBD2 | 14 | . | CSVGRAGGPDEQFF | TGCAGCGTTGGACGGGCGGGAGGGCCTGATGAGCAGTTCTTC
TRBJ2-7 | TRBV20-1 | . | 12 | many | CSAPVEDYEQYF | TGCAGTGCCCCGGTCGAAGACTACGAGCAGTACTTC
TRBJ2-7 | TRBV7-2 | . | 15 | many | CASSFVSGVDYEQYF | TGTGCCAGCAGCTTTGTTAGCGGCGTCGACTACGAGCAGTACTTC
TRBJ2-1 | TRBV9 | . | 14 | . | CASSGDPSYNEQFF | TGTGCCAGCAGCGGGGACCCGAGTTACAATGAGCAGTTCTTC
TRBJ1-3 | TRBV29-1 | . | 11 | many | CSGHSGNTIYF | TGCAGCGGTCACTCTGGAAACACCATATATTTT
TRBJ1-1 | TRBV5-5 | . | 14 | once | CASSGLSGGTEAFF | TGTGCCAGCAGCGGATTGTCGGGGGGGACTGAAGCTTTCTTT
TRBJ2-5 | TRBV27 | TRBD2 | 16 | . | CASSLWSSGRRETQYF | TGTGCCAGCAGCTTATGGTCAAGCGGGAGGCGAGAGACCCAGTACTTC
TRBJ2-1 | TRBV20-1 | . | 13 | few | CSASAGRSSEQFF | TGCAGTGCTAGTGCCGGCCGTTCGAGTGAGCAGTTCTTC
TRBJ1-2 | TRBV15 | . | 14 | few | CATSTRPPVSGYTF | TGTGCCACCAGCACTCGGCCCCCTGTTTCTGGCTACACCTTC
TRBJ2-7 | TRBV18 | TRBD1 | 14 | . | CASSRQDRVYEQYF | TGTGCCAGCTCACGACAAGACAGGGTTTACGAGCAGTACTTC
TRBJ1-3 | TRBV3-1 | . | 14 | many | CASSQQGGGNTIYF | TGTGCCAGCAGCCAACAGGGTGGTGGAAACACCATATATTTT
TRBJ2-7 | TRBV9 | TRBD1 | 15 | . | CASSVGQGPGYEQYF | TGTGCCAGCAGCGTAGGACAGGGCCCGGGCTACGAGCAGTACTTC
TRBJ2-5 | TRBV10-3 | TRBD1 | 15 | few | CAISRMQGAIGTQYF | TGTGCCATCAGCAGAATGCAGGGGGCTATCGGGACCCAGTACTTC
TRBJ2-1 | TRBV7-2 | . | 15 | few | CASSLLGSSYNEQFF | TGTGCCAGCAGCTTACTCGGATCCTCCTACAATGAGCAGTTCTTC
TRBJ2-1 | TRBV7-9 | TRBD2 | 14 | once | CASSQLAGVYEQFF | TGTGCCAGCAGCCAACTAGCGGGAGTCTATGAGCAGTTCTTC
TRBJ2-5 | TRBV5-1 | . | 12 | few | CASSFTGETQYF | TGCGCCAGCAGCTTCACTGGAGAGACCCAGTACTTC
TRBJ2-1 | TRBV6-1 | TRBD2 | 15 | many | CASRWGLAGDNEQFF | TGTGCCAGCAGGTGGGGGTTAGCGGGAGACAATGAGCAGTTCTTC
TRBJ1-1 | TRBV6-2/TRBV6-3 | . | 14 | . | CASSAPRGNPEAFF | TGTGCCAGCAGCGCCCCCAGGGGAAATCCTGAAGCTTTCTTT
TRBJ2-7 | TRBV2 | . | 11 | . | CASGGRNEQYF | TGTGCCAGCGGGGGGAGAAACGAGCAGTACTTC
TRBJ1-1 | TRBV10-3 | . | 13 | few | CAISKTENTEAFF | TGTGCCATCAGTAAGACGGAGAACACTGAAGCTTTCTTT
TRBJ2-1 | TRBV5-1 | TRBD2 | 15 | few | CASSYLAGAGNEQFF | TGCGCCAGCAGCTATCTAGCGGGAGCAGGTAATGAGCAGTTCTTC
TRBJ2-7 | TRBV18 | TRBD1 | 15 | . | CASSPVGTGAYEQYF | TGTGCCAGCTCACCAGTCGGGACAGGGGCCTACGAGCAGTACTTC
TRBJ2-3 | TRBV5-6 | . | 16 | . | CASSLVRTAKTDTQYF | TGTGCCAGCAGCTTGGTTCGAACAGCGAAAACAGATACGCAGTATTTT
TRBJ1-2 | TRBV19 | TRBD1 | 15 | few | CASRIIQGARGGYTF | TGTGCCAGTAGGATTATACAGGGGGCAAGAGGCGGCTACACCTTC
TRBJ2-5 | TRBV6-2/TRBV6-3 | . | 14 | . | CASSYVGGRETQYF | TGTGCCAGCAGTTATGTGGGGGGTCGGGAGACCCAGTACTTC
TRBJ2-7 | TRBV15 | TRBD2 | 12 | few | CATSRKTSGAHF | TGTGCCACCAGCAGAAAGACTAGCGGGGCCCACTTC